A single sample is the source of the 3 T cell receptor beta chains below, sequenced in a study of blood T cells in healthy people across ages (dated by TCRdb to between 2015 and 2017). The library was prepared using 5' RACE. The instrument given in TCRdb is Illumina HiSeq 2500. A second PCR of about 6 to 11 cycles was performed with a sample-barcoded 5' primer and a J-beta primer mix. The raw public data were reprocessed by TCRdb itself: fastp quality trimming at Q25, MiXCR clonotype calling, in-frame beta chains only. Rows with one shared CDR3 protein collapse into an entry with the most common genes and DNA. This sample is represented by approximately 810,000 distinct CDR3 sequences; around 30% of them were singletons. The top ten hold 15% to 20% of the sample. The sequencing input was blood. These receptors were collected from a woman older than 75 in good health.

This chain uses TRBV7-2 with TRBJ1-1; D might be TRBD1 (5 bases). In germline, CDR1 is SGHTA, CDR2 FQGNSA. This CDR3 is built from 17 residues. The ends were cut back, 0 bases at V and 1 base at J, with 15 bases in the middle. CDR3 protein: CASSLAPTGQPNTEAFF. The CDR3 region has the DNA TGTGCCAGCAGCTTAGCTCCTACCGGACAACCGAACACTGAAGCTTTCTTT.

At least ten counts were recorded for this clonotype. The rearrangement uses TRBV6-5 and TRBJ1-2, with D perhaps matching TRBD1 (5 bases). Germline V gene lookup returns CDR1 MNHEY and CDR2 SVGAGI. The CDR3 has 14 amino acids. V lost 0 bases and J 7 bases, leaving 12 bases between the germline ends. The CDR3 nucleotides read TGTGCCAGCAGTTACTCCAGGGAGAGGGGTGGCTACACCTTC. It translates to CASSYSRERGGYTF.

A word on this clonotype: Mismatch with germline at one junction end may stem from a read error. The genes are TRBV12-3 or TRBV12-4 and TRBJ2-3; 14 nucleotides agree with TRBD2. The CDR3 consists of 18 residues. The chain's CDR3 is CASSQGLAGGTGADAQYF. The CDR3 coding sequence is TGTGCCAGCAGCCAAGGACTAGCGGGGGGAACCGGTGCAGATGCGCAGTATTTT.